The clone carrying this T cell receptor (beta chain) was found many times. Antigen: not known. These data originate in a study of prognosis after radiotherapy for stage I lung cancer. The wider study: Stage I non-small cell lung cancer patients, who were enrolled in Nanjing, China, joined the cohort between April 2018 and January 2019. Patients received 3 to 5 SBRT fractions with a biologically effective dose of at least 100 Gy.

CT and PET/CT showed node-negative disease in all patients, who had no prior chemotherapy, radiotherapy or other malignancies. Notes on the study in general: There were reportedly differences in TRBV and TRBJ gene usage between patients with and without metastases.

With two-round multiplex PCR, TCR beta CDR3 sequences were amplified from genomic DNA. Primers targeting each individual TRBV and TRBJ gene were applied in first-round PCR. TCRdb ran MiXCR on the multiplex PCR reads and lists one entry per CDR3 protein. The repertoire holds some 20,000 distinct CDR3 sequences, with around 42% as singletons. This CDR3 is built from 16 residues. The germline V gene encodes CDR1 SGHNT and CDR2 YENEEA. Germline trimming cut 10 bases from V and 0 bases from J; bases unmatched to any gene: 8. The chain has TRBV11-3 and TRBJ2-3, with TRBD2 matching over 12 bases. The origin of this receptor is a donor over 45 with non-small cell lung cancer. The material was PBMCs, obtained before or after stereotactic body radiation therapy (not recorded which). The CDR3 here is CAIQNLAGGSTDTQYF. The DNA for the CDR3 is TGTGCCATCCAGAACCTAGCGGGAGGGAGCACAGATACGCAGTATTTT.